This is a list of T cell receptor beta chains from one sample in a study of T cell repertoires in cytomegalovirus infection. In TCRdb, the reads were re-called with MiXCR into one record per CDR3 protein. This sample yields under 200,000 distinct CDR3 sequences, of which nearly 9.5% are seen a single time; approximately 4.2% belongs to the top ten. The sample consisted of PBMCs. These receptors all come from a human donor in good health (CMV status not recorded). Some clones in this sample may be carry-over from other donors' samples. CDR3s include the opening cysteine and the closing phenylalanine or tryptophan. The order of the fields is clone size, V gene, CDR3 protein. A clone size is listed for some rows: how often the clone was seen (once, few, many), or a class if it is expanded.

clone size: many
V gene: TRBV28
CDR3 protein: CASSTAPGQGANQPQHF

clone size: many
V gene: TRBV6-1
CDR3 protein: CASSEEGAGANVLTF

clone size: NA
V gene: TRBV20-1
CDR3 protein: CSAEGPAGGPRIDHEQFF

clone size: few
V gene: TRBV7-9
CDR3 protein: CASSLGDMRDQPQHF

clone size: NA
V gene: TRBV5-5
CDR3 protein: CASSDRQVGAEAFF

clone size: many
V gene: TRBV9
CDR3 protein: CASSVSGRAAETQYF

clone size: many
V gene: TRBV5-6
CDR3 protein: CASSLLQGTGYGYTF

clone size: many
V gene: TRBV7-6
CDR3 protein: CASSLWDTYEQYF

clone size: NA
V gene: TRBV7-3
CDR3 protein: CASSLASTATYEQYF

clone size: many
V gene: TRBV27
CDR3 protein: CASSLSTGGNYGYTF

clone size: many
V gene: TRBV6-1
CDR3 protein: CASPGQRPYNEQFF